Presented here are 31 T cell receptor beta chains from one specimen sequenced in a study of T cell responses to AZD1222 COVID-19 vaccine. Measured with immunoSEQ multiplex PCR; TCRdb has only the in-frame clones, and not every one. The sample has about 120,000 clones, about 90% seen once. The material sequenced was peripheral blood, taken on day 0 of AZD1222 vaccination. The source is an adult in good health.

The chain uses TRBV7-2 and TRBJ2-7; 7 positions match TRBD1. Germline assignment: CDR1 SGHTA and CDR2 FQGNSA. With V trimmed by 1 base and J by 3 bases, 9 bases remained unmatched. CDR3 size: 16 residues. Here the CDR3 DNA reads TGTGCCAGCAGCTTAGGTAGCCTGACAGGGAGCTACGAGCAGTACTTC. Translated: CASSLGSLTGSYEQYF.

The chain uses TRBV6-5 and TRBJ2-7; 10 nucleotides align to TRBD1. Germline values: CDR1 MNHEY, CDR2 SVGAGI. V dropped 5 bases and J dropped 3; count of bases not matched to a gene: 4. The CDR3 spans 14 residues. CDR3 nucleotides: TGTGCCAGCAGTCGGACAGGGGGGAGCTACGAGCAGTACTTC. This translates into CASSRTGGSYEQYF.

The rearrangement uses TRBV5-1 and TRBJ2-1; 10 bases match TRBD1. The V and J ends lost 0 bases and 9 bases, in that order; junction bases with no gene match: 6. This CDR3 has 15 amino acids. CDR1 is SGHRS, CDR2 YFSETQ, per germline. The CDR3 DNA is TGCGCCAGCAGCTTGGGGGTGACAGGGGGCAGTGAGCAGTTCTTC. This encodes CASSLGVTGGSEQFF.

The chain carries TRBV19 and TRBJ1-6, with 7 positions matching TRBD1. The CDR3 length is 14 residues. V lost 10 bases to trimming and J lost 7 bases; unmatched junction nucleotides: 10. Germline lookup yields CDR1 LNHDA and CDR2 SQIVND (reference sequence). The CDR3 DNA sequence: TGTGCCACCCAACGGACAGGCCCAAATTCACCCCTCCACTTT. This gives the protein CATQRTGPNSPLHF.

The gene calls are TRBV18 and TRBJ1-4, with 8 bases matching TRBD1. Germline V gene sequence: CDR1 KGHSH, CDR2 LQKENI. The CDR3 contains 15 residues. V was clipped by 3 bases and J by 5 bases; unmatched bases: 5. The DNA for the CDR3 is TGTGCCAGCTCACCGGGAACAGGGGGAAATGAAAAACTGTTTTTT. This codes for CASSPGTGGNEKLFF.

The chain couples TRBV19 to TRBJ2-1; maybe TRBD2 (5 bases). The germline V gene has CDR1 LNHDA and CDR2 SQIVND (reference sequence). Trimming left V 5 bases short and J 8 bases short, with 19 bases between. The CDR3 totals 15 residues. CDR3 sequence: CASSLDFRSTYEQFF. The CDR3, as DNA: TGTGCCAGTAGTCTGGACTTCCGGTCGACATATGAGCAGTTCTTC.

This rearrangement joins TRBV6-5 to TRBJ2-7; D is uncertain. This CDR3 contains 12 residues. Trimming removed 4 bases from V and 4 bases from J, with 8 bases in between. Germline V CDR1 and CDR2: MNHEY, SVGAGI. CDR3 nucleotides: TGTGCCAGCAGTTCCGGGCCATACGAGCAGTACTTC. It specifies CASSSGPYEQYF.

CDR3 nucleotides: TGCGCCAGCAGCGAGAGACCGACTACAGCAACTAATGAAAAACTGTTTTTT. It is translated as CASSERPTTATNEKLFF. V gene TRBV5-1 combines with J gene TRBJ1-4, with D unclear. The germline V gene has CDR1 SGHRS and CDR2 YFSETQ. Trimming cost V 4 bases and J 0 bases, with 16 bases left between them. This CDR3 contains 17 residues. The whole variable domain, filled in from reference TRBV5-1 and TRBJ1-4, reads KAGVTQTPRYLIKTRGQQVTLSCSPISGHRSVSWYQQTPGQGLQFLFEYFSETQRNKGNFPGRFSGRQFSNSRSEMNVSTLELGDSALYLCASSERPTTATNEKLFFGSGTQLSVL.

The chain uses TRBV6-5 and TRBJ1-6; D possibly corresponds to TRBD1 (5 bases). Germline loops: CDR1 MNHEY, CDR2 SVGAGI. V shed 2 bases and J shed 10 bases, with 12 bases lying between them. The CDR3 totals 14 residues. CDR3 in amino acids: CASSYGQGQSPLHF. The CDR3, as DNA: TGTGCCAGCAGTTACGGTCAGGGTCAATCACCCCTCCACTTT.

The CDR3 DNA is TGTGCCAGCAGCTTAACGGCAGCAGGCACTGAAGCTTTCTTT. It specifies CASSLTAAGTEAFF. The chain has TRBV7-3 and TRBJ1-1; no firm D call. The CDR3 has 14 residues. Trimming took 0 bases from V and 4 from J, leaving 9 bases between them. The germline CDR1 and CDR2 sequences are SGHTA and FQGTGA.

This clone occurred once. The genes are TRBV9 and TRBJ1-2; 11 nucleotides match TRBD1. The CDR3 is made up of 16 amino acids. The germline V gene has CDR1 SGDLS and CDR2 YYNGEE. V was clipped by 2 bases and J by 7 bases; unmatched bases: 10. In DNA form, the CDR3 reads TGTGCCAGCAGCGTGGGCAGGACAGGGGGCGTTGGTGGCTACACCTTC. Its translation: CASSVGRTGGVGGYTF.

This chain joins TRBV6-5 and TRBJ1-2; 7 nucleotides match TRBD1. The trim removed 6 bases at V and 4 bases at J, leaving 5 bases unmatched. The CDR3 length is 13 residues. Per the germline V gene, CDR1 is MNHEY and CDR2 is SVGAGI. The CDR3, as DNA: TGTGCCAGCAGGCTGACAGGGTCCTATGGCTACACCTTC. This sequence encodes CASRLTGSYGYTF.

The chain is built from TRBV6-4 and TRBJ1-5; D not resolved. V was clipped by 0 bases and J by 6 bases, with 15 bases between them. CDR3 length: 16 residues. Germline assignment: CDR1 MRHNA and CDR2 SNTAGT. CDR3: CASSDSILPRAQPQHF. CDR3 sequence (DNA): TGTGCCAGCAGTGACTCAATCCTCCCAAGGGCTCAGCCCCAGCATTTT.

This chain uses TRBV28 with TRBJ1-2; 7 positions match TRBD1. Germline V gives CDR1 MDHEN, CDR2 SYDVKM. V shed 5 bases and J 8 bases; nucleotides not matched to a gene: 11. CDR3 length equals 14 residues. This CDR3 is CASSPPRQGGGYTF. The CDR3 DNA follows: TGTGCCAGCAGTCCTCCTCGACAGGGTGGAGGCTACACCTTC.

CDR3 sequence reads: CACLTGIQPQHF. Written as DNA, the CDR3 is TGTGCCTGCCTGACAGGGATCCAGCCCCAGCATTTT. This chain uses TRBV28 with TRBJ1-5; 7 bases are shared with TRBD1. The CDR3 is 12 amino acids. CDR1 and CDR2 from the germline V gene are MDHEN and SYDVKM. J lost 7 bases, V lost 11 bases, and 8 bases had no gene match.

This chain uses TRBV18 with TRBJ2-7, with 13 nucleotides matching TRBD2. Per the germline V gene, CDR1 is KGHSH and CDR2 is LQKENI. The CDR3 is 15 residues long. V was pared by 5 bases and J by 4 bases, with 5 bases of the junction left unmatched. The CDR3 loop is CASSKGLAGVYEQYF. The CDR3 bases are TGTGCCAGCTCAAAAGGACTAGCGGGAGTATACGAGCAGTACTTC.

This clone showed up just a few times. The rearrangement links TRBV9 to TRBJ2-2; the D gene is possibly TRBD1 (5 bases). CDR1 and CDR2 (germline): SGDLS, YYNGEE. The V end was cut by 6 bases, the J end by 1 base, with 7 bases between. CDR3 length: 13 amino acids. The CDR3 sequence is CASNTGNTGELFF. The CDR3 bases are TGTGCCAGCAACACAGGGAACACCGGGGAGCTGTTTTTT.

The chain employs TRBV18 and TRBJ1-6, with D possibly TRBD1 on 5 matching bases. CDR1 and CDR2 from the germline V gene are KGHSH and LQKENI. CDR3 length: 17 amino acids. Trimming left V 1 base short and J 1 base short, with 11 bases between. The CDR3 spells CASSPLGWGSYNSPLHF. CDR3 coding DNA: TGTGCCAGCTCACCACTTGGTTGGGGGTCCTATAATTCACCCCTCCACTTT.

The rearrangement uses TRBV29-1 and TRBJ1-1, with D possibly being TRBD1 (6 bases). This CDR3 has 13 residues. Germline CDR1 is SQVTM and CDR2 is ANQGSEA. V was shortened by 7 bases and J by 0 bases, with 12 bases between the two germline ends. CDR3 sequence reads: CSGTGTLNTEAFF. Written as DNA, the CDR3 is TGCAGCGGAACCGGGACACTGAACACTGAAGCTTTCTTT.

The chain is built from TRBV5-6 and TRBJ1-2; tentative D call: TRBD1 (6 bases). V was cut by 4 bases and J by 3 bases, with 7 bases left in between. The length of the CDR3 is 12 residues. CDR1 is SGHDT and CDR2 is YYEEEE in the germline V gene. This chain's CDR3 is CASSPGDYGYTF. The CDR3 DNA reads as TGTGCCAGCAGCCCAGGGGACTATGGCTACACCTTC.

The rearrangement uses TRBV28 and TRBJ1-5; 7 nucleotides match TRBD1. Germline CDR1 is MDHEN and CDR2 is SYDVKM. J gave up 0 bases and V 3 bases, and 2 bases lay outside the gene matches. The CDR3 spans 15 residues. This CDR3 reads CASSLTGTSNQPQHF. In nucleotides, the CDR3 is TGTGCCAGCAGTTTGACAGGGACTAGCAATCAGCCCCAGCATTTT. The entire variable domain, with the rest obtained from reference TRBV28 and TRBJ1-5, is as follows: DVKVTQSSRYLVKRTGEKVFLECVQDMDHENMFWYRQDPGLGLRLIYFSYDVKMKEKGDIPEGYSVSREKKERFSLILESASTNQTSMYLCASSLTGTSNQPQHFGDGTRLSIL.

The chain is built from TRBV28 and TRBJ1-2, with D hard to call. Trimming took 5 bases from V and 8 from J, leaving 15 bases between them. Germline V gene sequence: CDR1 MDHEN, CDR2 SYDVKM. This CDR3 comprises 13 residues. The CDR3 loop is CASSRSSLGGYTF. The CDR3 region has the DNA TGTGCCAGCAGTAGGAGTAGTCTGGGGGGCTACACCTTC.

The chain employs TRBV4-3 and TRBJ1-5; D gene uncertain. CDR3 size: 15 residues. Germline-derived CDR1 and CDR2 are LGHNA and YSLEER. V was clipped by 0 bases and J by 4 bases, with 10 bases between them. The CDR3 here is CASSQEASINQPQHF. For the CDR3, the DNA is TGCGCCAGCAGCCAAGAGGCGTCTATTAATCAGCCCCAGCATTTT.

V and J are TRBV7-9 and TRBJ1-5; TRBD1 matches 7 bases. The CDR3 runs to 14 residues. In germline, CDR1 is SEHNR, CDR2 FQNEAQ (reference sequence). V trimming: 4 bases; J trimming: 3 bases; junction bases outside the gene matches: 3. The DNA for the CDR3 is TGTGCCAGCAGCTGGGACAGAAACAATCAGCCCCAGCATTTT. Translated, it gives CASSWDRNNQPQHF.

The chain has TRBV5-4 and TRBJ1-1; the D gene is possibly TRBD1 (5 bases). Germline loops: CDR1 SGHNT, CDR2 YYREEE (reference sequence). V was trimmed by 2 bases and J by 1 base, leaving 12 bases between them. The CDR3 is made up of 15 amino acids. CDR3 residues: CASSFRDLGNTEAFF. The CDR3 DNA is TGTGCCAGCAGCTTCCGGGACCTGGGGAACACTGAAGCTTTCTTT.

The CDR3, as DNA: TGTGCCAGCAGGGACAGGGCCGAGCAGTACTTC. Its translation: CASRDRAEQYF. The chain is built from TRBV2 and TRBJ2-7, with 8 bases fitting TRBD1. Germline V lookup: CDR1 SNHLY, CDR2 FYNNEI. Trimming took 6 bases from V and 6 from J; bases not matched to a gene: 1. This CDR3 is 11 amino acids long. The full variable domain, with the rest looked up from reference TRBV2 and TRBJ2-7, is EPEVTQTPSHQVTQMGQEVILRCVPISNHLYFYWYRQILGQKVEFLVSFYNNEISEKSEIFDDQFSVERPDGSNFTLKIRSTKLEDSAMYFCASRDRAEQYFGPGTRLTVT.

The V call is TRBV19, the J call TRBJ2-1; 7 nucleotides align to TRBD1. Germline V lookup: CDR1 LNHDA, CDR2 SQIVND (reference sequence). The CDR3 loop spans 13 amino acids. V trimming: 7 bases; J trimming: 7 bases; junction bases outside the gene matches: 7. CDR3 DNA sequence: TGTGCCAGTACAGGGACAGTGAAAAATGAGCAGTTCTTC. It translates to CASTGTVKNEQFF.

The CDR3 reads CASSPDKASGYTF. CDR3 nucleotides: TGTGCCAGCAGCCCTGATAAGGCCTCTGGCTACACCTTC. The V and J genes are TRBV7-3 and TRBJ1-2; D gene uncertain. Germline V lookup: CDR1 SGHTA, CDR2 FQGTGA. Deletions cut 5 bases from V and 7 bases from J, with 14 bases between. The CDR3 has 13 amino acids.

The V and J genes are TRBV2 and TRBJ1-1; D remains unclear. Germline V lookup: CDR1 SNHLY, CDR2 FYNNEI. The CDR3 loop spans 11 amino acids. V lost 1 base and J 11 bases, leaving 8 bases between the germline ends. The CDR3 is CASSEEGLAFF. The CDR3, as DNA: TGTGCCAGCAGTGAAGAGGGCCTGGCTTTCTTT.

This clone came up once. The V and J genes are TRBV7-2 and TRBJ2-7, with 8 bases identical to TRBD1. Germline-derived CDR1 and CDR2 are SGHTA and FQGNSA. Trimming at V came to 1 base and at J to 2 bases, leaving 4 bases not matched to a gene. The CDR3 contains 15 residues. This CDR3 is CASSLDRGVTYEQYF. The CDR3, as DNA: TGTGCCAGCAGCTTAGACAGGGGGGTAACCTACGAGCAGTACTTC.

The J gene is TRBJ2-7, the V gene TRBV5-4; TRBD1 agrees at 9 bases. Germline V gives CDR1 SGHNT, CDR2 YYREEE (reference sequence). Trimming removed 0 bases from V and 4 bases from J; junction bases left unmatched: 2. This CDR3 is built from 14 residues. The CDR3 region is CASSLVGQGYEQYF. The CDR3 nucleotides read TGTGCCAGCAGCTTGGTTGGACAGGGGTACGAGCAGTACTTC.